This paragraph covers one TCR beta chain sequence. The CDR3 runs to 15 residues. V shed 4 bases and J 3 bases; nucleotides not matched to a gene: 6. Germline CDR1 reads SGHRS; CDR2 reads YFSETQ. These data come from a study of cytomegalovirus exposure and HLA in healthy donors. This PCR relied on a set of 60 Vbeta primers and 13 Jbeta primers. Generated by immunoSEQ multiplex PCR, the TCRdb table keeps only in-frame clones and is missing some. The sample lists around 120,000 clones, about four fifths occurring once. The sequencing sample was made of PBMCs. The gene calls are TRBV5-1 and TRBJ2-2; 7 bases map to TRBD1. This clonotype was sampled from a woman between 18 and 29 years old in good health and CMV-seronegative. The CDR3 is CASSPSTGDTGELFF. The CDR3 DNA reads TGCGCCAGCAGCCCATCTACAGGGGACACCGGGGAGCTGTTTTTT. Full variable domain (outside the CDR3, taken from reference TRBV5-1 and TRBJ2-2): KAGVTQTPRYLIKTRGQQVTLSCSPISGHRSVSWYQQTPGQGLQFLFEYFSETQRNKGNFPGRFSGRQFSNSRSEMNVSTLELGDSALYLCASSPSTGDTGELFFGEGSRLTVL.